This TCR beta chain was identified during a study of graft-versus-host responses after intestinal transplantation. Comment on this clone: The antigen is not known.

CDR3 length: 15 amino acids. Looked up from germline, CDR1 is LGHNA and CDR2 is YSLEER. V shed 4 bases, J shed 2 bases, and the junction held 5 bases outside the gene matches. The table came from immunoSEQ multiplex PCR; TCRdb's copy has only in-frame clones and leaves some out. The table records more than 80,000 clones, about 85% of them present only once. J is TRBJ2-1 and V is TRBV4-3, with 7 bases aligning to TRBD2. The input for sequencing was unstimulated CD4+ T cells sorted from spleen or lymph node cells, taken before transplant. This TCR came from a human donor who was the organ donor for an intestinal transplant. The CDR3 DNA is TGCGCCAGCAGCCGAACTAGCGATCCCTACAATGAGCAGTTCTTC. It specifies CASSRTSDPYNEQFF.